These T cell receptor beta chains were read from a single sample in a study of graft-versus-host responses after intestinal transplantation. Only in-frame clones appear in the TCRdb table, and some are missing; sequencing was by immunoSEQ multiplex PCR. The sample lists approximately 11,000 clones, under 40% occurring once. This sample comprised alloreactive CD4+ T cells from a mixed lymphocyte reaction culture, obtained before transplantation. These receptor sequences come from a human patient who was an organ donor for intestinal transplantation. Each CDR3 is given with its conserved first and last residue. A D gene is named only where the DNA matches it firmly. Size is omitted from some rows. Given values are once, few, many or a class for expanded clones.

size: few
J: TRBJ1-2
V: TRBV27
D: TRBD1
CDR3: CASSPRDRGWGGYTF
DNA: TGTGCCAGCAGTCCCAGGGACAGGGGATGGGGGGGCTACACCTTC

size: .
J: TRBJ1-1
V: TRBV5-6
D: .
CDR3: CASSARGGGGFEAFF
DNA: TGTGCCAGCAGCGCTCGGGGGGGAGGGGGATTTGAAGCTTTCTTT

size: few
J: TRBJ2-3
V: TRBV5-8
D: TRBD2
CDR3: CASSLNRAGGTDTQYF
DNA: TGTGCCAGCAGCTTGAATCGAGCGGGAGGCACAGATACGCAGTATTTT

size: medium-sized
J: TRBJ1-4
V: TRBV10-3
D: TRBD1
CDR3: CAISPQGAREKLFF
DNA: TGTGCCATCAGCCCTCAGGGGGCGCGGGAAAAACTGTTTTTT

size: .
J: TRBJ2-3
V: TRBV4-1
D: TRBD2
CDR3: CASRETSGATDTQYF
DNA: TGCGCCAGCAGGGAGACTAGCGGGGCCACAGATACGCAGTATTTT

size: .
J: TRBJ2-3
V: TRBV6-1
D: .
CDR3: CASSVQHPGTDTQYF
DNA: TGTGCCAGCAGTGTACAGCATCCGGGGACAGATACGCAGTATTTT

size: .
J: TRBJ2-7
V: TRBV7-2
D: TRBD2
CDR3: CASRLGGATYEQYF
DNA: TGTGCCAGCAGGTTGGGAGGGGCGACCTACGAGCAGTACTTC

size: .
J: TRBJ2-1
V: TRBV7-6
D: TRBD2
CDR3: CASSDSGSSYNEQFF
DNA: TGTGCCAGCAGCGACAGCGGGAGTTCGTACAATGAGCAGTTCTTC

size: .
J: TRBJ1-6
V: TRBV6-5
D: .
CDR3: CASSTGGSYNSPLHF
DNA: TGTGCCAGCAGTACCGGGGGAAGCTATAATTCACCCCTCCACTTT

size: .
J: TRBJ2-6
V: TRBV7-9
D: .
CDR3: CASSSLGGWLDGANVLTF
DNA: TGTGCCAGCAGCTCCTTAGGAGGGTGGTTAGATGGGGCCAACGTCCTGACTTTC

size: .
J: TRBJ2-3
V: TRBV2
D: TRBD2
CDR3: CASSERGLAGASDTQYF
DNA: TGTGCCAGCAGTGAACGGGGACTAGCGGGGGCCTCAGATACGCAGTATTTT

size: .
J: TRBJ2-3
V: TRBV5-1
D: TRBD2
CDR3: CASSLSGGIDTQYF
DNA: TGCGCCAGCAGCTTGAGCGGGGGGATAGATACGCAGTATTTT

size: medium-sized
J: TRBJ1-3
V: TRBV2
D: .
CDR3: CASRGYSGNTIYF
DNA: TGTGCCAGCCGGGGATACTCTGGAAACACCATATATTTT

size: .
J: TRBJ2-1
V: TRBV4-3
D: .
CDR3: CASSRTESSYNEQFF
DNA: TGCGCCAGCAGCCGGACAGAGAGCTCCTACAATGAGCAGTTCTTC

size: medium-sized
J: TRBJ1-3
V: TRBV5-4
D: .
CDR3: CASSRDLAWGNTIYF
DNA: TGTGCCAGCAGCCGGGACCTAGCGTGGGGAAACACCATATATTTT